These 8 T cell receptor beta chains were all obtained from the same sample, sequenced in a study of blood T cells in healthy people across ages. Primed by a sample-barcoded 5' primer and a J-beta primer mix, a second PCR proceeded for 7 to 11 cycles. TCRdb recomputed calls from the 5' RACE reads with MiXCR, one row per CDR3 protein. The sample consists of about 1.4 million distinct CDR3 sequences, 55% to 75% of them appearing once. The sequenced material came from blood. These receptors were taken from a man between 18 and 29 years old in good health.

The chain links TRBV27 to TRBJ2-7; 9 bases agree with TRBD1. The CDR3 contains 17 residues. From germline, CDR1 is MNHEY and CDR2 SMNVEV (reference sequence). The V segment lost 1 base and the J segment 3 bases; nucleotides outside the gene matches: 10. CDR3: CASSLLGAGQGYYEQYF. CDR3 DNA: TGTGCCAGCAGTTTATTGGGGGCGGGACAGGGTTACTACGAGCAGTACTTC.

This chain uses TRBV5-1 with TRBJ2-5, with a tentative D call TRBD2 (5 bases). V lost 3 bases, J lost 0 bases, and 15 bases lay in between. The germline V gene has CDR1 SGHRS and CDR2 YFSETQ. The CDR3 loop spans 16 amino acids. CDR3: CASSYTGRRNQETQYF. The CDR3 bases are TGCGCCAGCAGCTATACGGGAAGGAGGAACCAAGAGACCCAGTACTTC.

Details on this clonotype: One junction end does not reproduce the germline sequence, and a read error may be involved. The gene calls are TRBV2 and TRBJ2-7; TRBD1 is a possible D gene (6 bases). The CDR3 is 14 residues long. Germline V CDR1 and CDR2: SNHLY, FYNNEI. The CDR3: CVSSEDRKSYEQYF. CDR3 DNA: TGTGTCAGCAGTGAGGACAGAAAATCCTACGAGCAGTACTTC.

The chain is built from TRBV4-2 and TRBJ1-5; D unresolved. CDR3 length: 17 amino acids. The germline V gene has CDR1 LGHNA and CDR2 YNFKEQ. The V and J ends lost 1 base and 2 bases respectively, with 15 bases between them. Written as DNA, the CDR3 is TGTGCCAGCAGCCAAGGTTTAATTCGAGATGGCAATCAGCCCCAGCATTTT. This gives the protein CASSQGLIRDGNQPQHF.

The CDR3 sequence: CASSPLGLSGNTIYF. CDR3 nucleotides: TGTGCCAGCAGCCCCCTAGGACTCTCTGGAAACACCATATATTTT. The rearrangement joins TRBV6-6 to TRBJ1-3; D gene uncertain. Trimming removed 6 bases from V and 0 bases from J, with 12 bases in between. Germline loops: CDR1 MNHNY, CDR2 SVGAGI (reference sequence). The CDR3 totals 15 residues.

This clonotype was seen a few times. The gene calls are TRBV2 and TRBJ2-4; tentatively, D is TRBD1 (6 bases). V was shortened by 3 bases and J by 9 bases, with 9 bases between the two germline ends. The CDR3 runs to 12 residues. Germline V lookup: CDR1 SNHLY, CDR2 FYNNEI. CDR3 sequence: CASSEPGAIQYF. The CDR3, as DNA: TGTGCCAGCAGTGAGCCAGGGGCCATTCAGTACTTC. The whole variable domain, remainder taken from reference TRBV2 and TRBJ2-4, is EPEVTQTPSHQVTQMGQEVILRCVPISNHLYFYWYRQILGQKVEFLVSFYNNEISEKSEIFDDQFSVERPDGSNFTLKIRSTKLEDSAMYFCASSEPGAIQYFGAGTRLSVL.

This CDR3 is CSAISGVGTDTQYF. The CDR3 DNA follows: TGCAGTGCCATTAGCGGGGTAGGCACAGATACGCAGTATTTT. The chain uses TRBV20-1 and TRBJ2-3; 8 bases align to TRBD2. The J segment lost 1 base and the V segment lost 6 bases, leaving 6 bases of the junction unmatched. Germline V gene sequence: CDR1 DFQATT, CDR2 SNEGSKA (reference sequence). The CDR3 is 14 amino acids.

This sequence joins TRBV25-1 and TRBJ2-7; D remains unclear. This CDR3 comprises 11 residues. CDR1 MGHDK and CDR2 SYGVNS come from the germline V gene. Trimming took off 10 bases at V and 3 bases at J, with 10 bases between the two ends. CDR3 in DNA: TGTGCCACCATGTTGTTCTACGAGCAGTACTTC. Protein sequence: CATMLFYEQYF.